Listed here is a single TCR beta chain. Its antigen is currently unknown. This CDR3 spans 16 amino acids. Germline CDR1 reads SGHRS; CDR2 reads YFSETQ. V lost 3 bases, J lost 0 bases, and 6 bases stayed unmatched. This table comes from immunoSEQ multiplex PCR, and its TCRdb copy is limited to in-frame clones, with some not included. The sample shows tens of thousands of clones, over 75% of them seen only once. These data come from a study of OX40 agonist ivuxolimab in advanced cancers. Study-level background: Treatment of patients was with ivuxolimab, an agonistic anti-OX40 (CD134) antibody. Patients with hepatocellular carcinoma, melanoma, renal cell or head and neck cancer made up the dose-escalation patients. Prior anti-PD-1, anti-PD-L1 or anti-CTLA-4 therapy did not bar entry, and about 40% had some.

Study-level results: At 0.1 to 3.0 mg/kg, CD4+ and CD8+ blood T cells expanded clonally by week 6.

The origin of this receptor is an adult with an advanced solid tumor such as melanoma, head and neck, liver or kidney cancer. The sequences come from CD4+ or CD8+ T cells sorted from blood, collected in a trial of the OX40 agonist ivuxolimab. The chain employs TRBV5-1 and TRBJ1-1, with 9 bases lining up with TRBD1. The chain's CDR3 is CASSWGQGSMNTEAFF. CDR3 nucleotides: TGCGCCAGCAGCTGGGGACAGGGATCAATGAACACTGAAGCTTTCTTT.